This TCR beta chain was identified in a study of technical replicates of blood from several donors. Assay: immunoSEQ multiplex PCR; the TCRdb copy retains only in-frame clones and omits some. In the table there are 65,000 to 90,000 clones, roughly 91% of which are singletons. The CDR3 spans 16 residues. The J segment lost 6 bases and the V segment lost 0 bases, leaving 7 bases of the junction unmatched. Germline V CDR1 and CDR2: MGHRA, YSYEKL. Input material: T cells isolated from PBMCs. The source of this sequence is a human donor in good health. This chain links TRBV4-1 with TRBJ1-5; 8 bases are a match to TRBD1. CDR3 in amino acids: CASSQDRAGGLQPQHF. In DNA form, the CDR3 reads TGCGCCAGCAGCCAAGATAGGGCAGGGGGCCTTCAGCCCCAGCATTTT.